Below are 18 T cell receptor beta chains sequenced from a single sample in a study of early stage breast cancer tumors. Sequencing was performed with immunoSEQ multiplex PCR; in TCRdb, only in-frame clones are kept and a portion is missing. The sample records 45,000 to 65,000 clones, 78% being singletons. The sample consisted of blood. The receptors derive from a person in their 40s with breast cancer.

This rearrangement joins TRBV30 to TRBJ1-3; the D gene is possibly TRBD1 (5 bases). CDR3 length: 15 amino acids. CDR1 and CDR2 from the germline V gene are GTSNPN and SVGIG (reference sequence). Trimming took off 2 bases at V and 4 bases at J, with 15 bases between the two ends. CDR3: CAWSSQGRFGNTIYF. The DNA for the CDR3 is TGTGCCTGGAGTAGCCAGGGAAGATTCGGAAACACCATATATTTT.

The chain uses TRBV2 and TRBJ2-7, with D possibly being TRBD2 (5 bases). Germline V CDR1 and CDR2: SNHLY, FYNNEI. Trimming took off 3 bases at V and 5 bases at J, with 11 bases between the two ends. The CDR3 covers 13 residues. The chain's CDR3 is CASSEWESDEQYF. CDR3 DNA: TGTGCCAGCAGTGAGTGGGAGTCGGACGAGCAGTACTTC. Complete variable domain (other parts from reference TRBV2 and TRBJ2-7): EPEVTQTPSHQVTQMGQEVILRCVPISNHLYFYWYRQILGQKVEFLVSFYNNEISEKSEIFDDQFSVERPDGSNFTLKIRSTKLEDSAMYFCASSEWESDEQYFGPGTRLTVT.

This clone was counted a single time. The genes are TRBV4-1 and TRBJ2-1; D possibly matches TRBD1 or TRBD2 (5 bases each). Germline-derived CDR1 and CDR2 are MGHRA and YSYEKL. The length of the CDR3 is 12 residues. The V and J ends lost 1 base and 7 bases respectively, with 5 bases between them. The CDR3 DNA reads TGCGCCAGCAGCCAAGGGGGGAATGAGCAGTTCTTC. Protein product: CASSQGGNEQFF.

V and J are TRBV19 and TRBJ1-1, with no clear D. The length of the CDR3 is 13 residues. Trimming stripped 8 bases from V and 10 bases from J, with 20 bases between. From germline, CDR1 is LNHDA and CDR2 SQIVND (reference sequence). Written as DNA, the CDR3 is TGTGCCAGTCGAATCCCGGCGGAGGGTAGAGCTTTCTTT. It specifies CASRIPAEGRAFF.

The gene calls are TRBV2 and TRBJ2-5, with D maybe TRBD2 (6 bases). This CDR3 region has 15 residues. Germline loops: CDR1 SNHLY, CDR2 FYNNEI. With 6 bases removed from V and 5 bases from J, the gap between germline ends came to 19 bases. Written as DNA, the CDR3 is TGTGCCAGCAGGCCGGGAGAGGGGAGACAGGAGACCCAGTACTTC. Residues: CASRPGEGRQETQYF.

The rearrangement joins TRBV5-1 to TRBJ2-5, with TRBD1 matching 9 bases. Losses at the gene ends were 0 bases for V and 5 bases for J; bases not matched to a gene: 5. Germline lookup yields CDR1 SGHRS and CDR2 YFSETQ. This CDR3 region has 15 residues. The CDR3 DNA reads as TGCGCCAGCAGCTTGGGGCGGGACAGGGTGGAGACCCAGTACTTC. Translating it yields CASSLGRDRVETQYF.

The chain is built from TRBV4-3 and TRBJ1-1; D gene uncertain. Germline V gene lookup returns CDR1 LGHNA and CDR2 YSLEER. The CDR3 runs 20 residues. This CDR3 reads CTRIKGGKDVTQPQNTEAFF. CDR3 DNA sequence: TGCACCCGAATTAAGGGAGGGAAGGATGTGACTCAACCTCAGAACACTGAAGCTTTCTTT.

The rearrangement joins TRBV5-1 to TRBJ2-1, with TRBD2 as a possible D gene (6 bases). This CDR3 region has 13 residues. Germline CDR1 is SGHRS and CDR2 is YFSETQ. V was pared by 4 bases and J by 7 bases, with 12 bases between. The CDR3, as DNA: TGCGCCAGCAGCCCGGGGACTGCGAATGAGCAGTTCTTC. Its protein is CASSPGTANEQFF.

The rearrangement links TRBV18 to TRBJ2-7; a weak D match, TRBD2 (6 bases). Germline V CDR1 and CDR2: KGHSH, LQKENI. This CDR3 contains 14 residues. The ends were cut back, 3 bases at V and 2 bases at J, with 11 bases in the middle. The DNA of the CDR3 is TGTGCCAGCTCACCGGGGACTTCTGCCTACGAGCAGTACTTC. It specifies CASSPGTSAYEQYF.

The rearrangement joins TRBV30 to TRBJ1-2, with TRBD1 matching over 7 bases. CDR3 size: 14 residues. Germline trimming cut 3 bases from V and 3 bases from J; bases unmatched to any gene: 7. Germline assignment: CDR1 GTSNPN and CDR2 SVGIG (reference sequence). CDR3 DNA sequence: TGTGCCTGGAGGAGAGGGGGCGCGTACTATGGCTACACCTTC. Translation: CAWRRGGAYYGYTF.

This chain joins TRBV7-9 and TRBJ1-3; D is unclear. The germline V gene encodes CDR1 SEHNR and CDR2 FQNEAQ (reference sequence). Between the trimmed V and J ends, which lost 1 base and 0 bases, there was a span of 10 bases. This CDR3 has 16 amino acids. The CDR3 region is CASSLGQLSSGNTIYF. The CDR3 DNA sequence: TGTGCCAGCAGCTTAGGGCAGTTAAGCTCTGGAAACACCATATATTTT.

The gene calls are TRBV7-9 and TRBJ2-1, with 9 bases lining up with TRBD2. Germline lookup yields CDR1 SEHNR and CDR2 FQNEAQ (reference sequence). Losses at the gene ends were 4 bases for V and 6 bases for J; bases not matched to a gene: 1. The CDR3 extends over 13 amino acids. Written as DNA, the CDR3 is TGTGCCAGCAGCTCGGGACTAGCCAATGAGCAGTTCTTC. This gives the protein CASSSGLANEQFF. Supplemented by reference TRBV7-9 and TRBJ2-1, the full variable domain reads DTGVSQNPRHKITKRGQNVTFRCDPISEHNRLYWYRQTLGQGPEFLTYFQNEAQLEKSRLLSDRFSAERPKGSFSTLEIQRTEQGDSAMYLCASSSGLANEQFFGPGTRLTVL.

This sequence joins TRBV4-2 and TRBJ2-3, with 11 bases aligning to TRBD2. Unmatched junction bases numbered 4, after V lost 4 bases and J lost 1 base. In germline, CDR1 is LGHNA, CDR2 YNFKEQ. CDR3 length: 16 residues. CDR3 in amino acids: CASSLGTSGGTDTQYF. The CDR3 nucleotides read TGTGCCAGCAGCCTCGGGACTAGCGGAGGCACAGATACGCAGTATTTT.

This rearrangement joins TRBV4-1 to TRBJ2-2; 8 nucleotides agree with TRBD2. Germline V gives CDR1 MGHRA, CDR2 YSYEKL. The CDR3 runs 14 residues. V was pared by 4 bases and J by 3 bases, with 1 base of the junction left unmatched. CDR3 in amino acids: CASSRAGDTGELFF. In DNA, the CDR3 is TGCGCCAGCAGCCGAGCGGGAGACACCGGGGAGCTGTTTTTT.

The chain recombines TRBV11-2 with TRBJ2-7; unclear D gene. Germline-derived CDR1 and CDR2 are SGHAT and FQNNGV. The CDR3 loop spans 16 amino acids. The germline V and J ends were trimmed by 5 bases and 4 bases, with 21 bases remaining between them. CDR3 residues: CASSPVLGPRQYEQYF. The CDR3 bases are TGTGCCAGCAGCCCCGTGTTAGGACCTCGGCAATACGAGCAGTACTTC.

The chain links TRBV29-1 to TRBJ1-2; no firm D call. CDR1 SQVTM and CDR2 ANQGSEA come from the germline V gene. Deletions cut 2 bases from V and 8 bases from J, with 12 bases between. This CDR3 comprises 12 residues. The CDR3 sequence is CSVEQGFEGYTF. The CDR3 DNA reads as TGCAGCGTTGAACAAGGCTTCGAGGGCTACACCTTC.

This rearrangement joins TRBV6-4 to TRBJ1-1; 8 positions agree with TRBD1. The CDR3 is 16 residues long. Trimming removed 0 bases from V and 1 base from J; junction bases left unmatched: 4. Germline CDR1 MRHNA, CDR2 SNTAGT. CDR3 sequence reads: CASSDSQGEKNTEAFF. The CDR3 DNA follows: TGTGCCAGCAGTGACTCACAGGGGGAGAAGAACACTGAAGCTTTCTTT.

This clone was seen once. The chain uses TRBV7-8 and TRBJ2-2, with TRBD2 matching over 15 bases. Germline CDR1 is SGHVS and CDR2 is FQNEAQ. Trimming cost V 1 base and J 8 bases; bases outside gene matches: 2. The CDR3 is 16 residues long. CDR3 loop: CASSLVGLAGGGELFF. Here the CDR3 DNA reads TGTGCCAGCAGCTTAGTGGGACTAGCGGGAGGTGGGGAGCTGTTTTTT.